This is a list of T cell receptor beta chains from one sample in a study of CD8 T cells in Susac syndrome. TCRdb reanalysed the immunoSEQ multiplex PCR reads using MiXCR and keeps one entry per CDR3 protein. This table holds 70,000 to 100,000 distinct CDR3 sequences, 90% to 97% found once. The sequenced material came from CD8+ T cells from PBMCs. These receptors all stem from a human donor with Susac syndrome. The CDR3 runs from the conserved cysteine through the conserved F or W. The order of the fields is D gene, J gene, V gene, clone size, CDR3 DNA, CDR3 protein. A D gene is named only where the DNA matches it firmly. Clone size is stated in some rows and not others, as once, few, many or a class when expanded.

D gene: NA; J gene: TRBJ2-1; V gene: TRBV7-9; clone size: NA; CDR3 DNA: TGTGCCAGCAGCTTAGAGGACAATGAGCAGTTCTTC; CDR3 protein: CASSLEDNEQFF
D gene: TRBD2; J gene: TRBJ2-3; V gene: TRBV7-9; clone size: NA; CDR3 DNA: TGTGCCAGCAGCTTCGGCGGGGGTGAACCAGATACGCAGTATTTT; CDR3 protein: CASSFGGGEPDTQYF
D gene: NA; J gene: TRBJ1-6; V gene: TRBV30; clone size: NA; CDR3 DNA: TGTGCCTGGAGGGATGTTCGGGGGTCCTATAATTCACCCCTCCACTTT; CDR3 protein: CAWRDVRGSYNSPLHF
D gene: NA; J gene: TRBJ2-1; V gene: TRBV29-1; clone size: NA; CDR3 DNA: TGCAGCGGGGGGACTTTCGGCTCCTACAATGAGCAGTTCTTC; CDR3 protein: CSGGTFGSYNEQFF
D gene: TRBD2; J gene: TRBJ2-1; V gene: TRBV3-1; clone size: NA; CDR3 DNA: TGTGCCAGCAGCTGGACTAGCGGGGGAGATGAGCAGTTCTTC; CDR3 protein: CASSWTSGGDEQFF
D gene: NA; J gene: TRBJ1-5; V gene: TRBV30; clone size: NA; CDR3 DNA: TGTGCCTGGAGTTTAGGCCGTGGGGGAGTAAATCAGCCCCAGCATTTT; CDR3 protein: CAWSLGRGGVNQPQHF
D gene: NA; J gene: TRBJ1-1; V gene: TRBV19; clone size: NA; CDR3 DNA: TGTGCCAGTAGTATGCAGGGTGGCACTGAAGCTTTCTTT; CDR3 protein: CASSMQGGTEAFF
D gene: TRBD2; J gene: TRBJ2-7; V gene: TRBV20-1; clone size: NA; CDR3 DNA: TGCAGTGCTTACCCCCGGGACGGGGGGGCCTACGAGCAGTACTTC; CDR3 protein: CSAYPRDGGAYEQYF
D gene: NA; J gene: TRBJ2-1; V gene: TRBV19; clone size: NA; CDR3 DNA: TGTGCCAGTAGTAGGACAGACGTCGGGGGTGAGCAGTTCTTC; CDR3 protein: CASSRTDVGGEQFF
D gene: NA; J gene: TRBJ2-1; V gene: TRBV9; clone size: NA; CDR3 DNA: TGTGCCAGCAGCGTAGGCGAAGGTCGCTCCTACAATGAGCAGTTCTTC; CDR3 protein: CASSVGEGRSYNEQFF
D gene: NA; J gene: TRBJ2-7; V gene: TRBV3-1; clone size: once; CDR3 DNA: TGTGCCAGCAGCCAATTAAGGGGAAAGTACGAGCAGTACTTC; CDR3 protein: CASSQLRGKYEQYF
D gene: NA; J gene: TRBJ1-1; V gene: TRBV30; clone size: NA; CDR3 DNA: TGTGCCTGGACGCTTTTTAACACTGAAGCTTTCTTT; CDR3 protein: CAWTLFNTEAFF
D gene: NA; J gene: TRBJ2-7; V gene: TRBV11-3; clone size: NA; CDR3 DNA: TGTGCCAGCAGCTTGGCCTTATCCTACGAGCAGTACTTC; CDR3 protein: CASSLALSYEQYF
D gene: TRBD1; J gene: TRBJ1-2; V gene: TRBV5-1; clone size: NA; CDR3 DNA: TGCGCCAGCAGCATCACAGGGGGCGCCGGCTATGGCTACACCTTC; CDR3 protein: CASSITGGAGYGYTF
D gene: NA; J gene: TRBJ2-7; V gene: TRBV4-1; clone size: NA; CDR3 DNA: TGCGCCAGCAGCCAAGGGAACGAGGGCGGCTACGAGCAGTACTTC; CDR3 protein: CASSQGNEGGYEQYF
D gene: NA; J gene: TRBJ2-6; V gene: TRBV5-1; clone size: NA; CDR3 DNA: TGCGCCAGCAGCTTGCAACAAATCTCTGGGGCCAACGTCCTGACTTTC; CDR3 protein: CASSLQQISGANVLTF
D gene: NA; J gene: TRBJ2-2; V gene: TRBV9; clone size: NA; CDR3 DNA: TGTGCCAGCAGCGCCTCAAGCACCGGGGAGCTGTTTTTT; CDR3 protein: CASSASSTGELFF
D gene: NA; J gene: TRBJ1-1; V gene: TRBV25-1; clone size: NA; CDR3 DNA: TGTGCCAGCAGTGAATATATTCGGGGGAACACTGAAGCTTTCTTT; CDR3 protein: CASSEYIRGNTEAFF
D gene: NA; J gene: TRBJ1-5; V gene: TRBV9; clone size: NA; CDR3 DNA: TGTGCCAGCGGTGGGCTTAGCAATCAGCCCCAGCATTTT; CDR3 protein: CASGGLSNQPQHF
D gene: TRBD1; J gene: TRBJ2-5; V gene: TRBV12-3/TRBV12-4; clone size: NA; CDR3 DNA: TGTGCCAGCTCACCAGGGACAGTCCAAGAGACCCAGTACTTC; CDR3 protein: CASSPGTVQETQYF
D gene: NA; J gene: TRBJ2-5; V gene: TRBV15; clone size: NA; CDR3 DNA: TGTGCCACCAGCAGAGATCATAGGGCAGTAGAGACCCAGTACTTC; CDR3 protein: CATSRDHRAVETQYF
D gene: TRBD1; J gene: TRBJ1-1; V gene: TRBV20-1; clone size: NA; CDR3 DNA: TGCAGTGCTATGGGACAGGGAGGGACTGAAGCTTTCTTT; CDR3 protein: CSAMGQGGTEAFF
D gene: TRBD2; J gene: TRBJ2-5; V gene: TRBV4-2; clone size: NA; CDR3 DNA: TGTGCCAGCTGCCGAGTGGCGGGAGCTCAAGAGACCCAGTACTTC; CDR3 protein: CASCRVAGAQETQYF
D gene: TRBD1; J gene: TRBJ1-2; V gene: TRBV5-1; clone size: NA; CDR3 DNA: TGCGCCAGCAGCCCAAGACAGGGGGCGCAGGATGGCTACACCTTC; CDR3 protein: CASSPRQGAQDGYTF
D gene: NA; J gene: TRBJ1-5; V gene: TRBV15; clone size: NA; CDR3 DNA: TGTGCCACCAGCAGAGATGCCCCGGGCGGGGATCAGCCCCAGCATTTT; CDR3 protein: CATSRDAPGGDQPQHF
D gene: NA; J gene: TRBJ2-5; V gene: TRBV20-1; clone size: NA; CDR3 DNA: TGCAGTGCTAGAGACCCACGCCCCGACCCAACGGTAGGAGAGACCCAGTACTTC; CDR3 protein: CSARDPRPDPTVGETQYF
D gene: NA; J gene: TRBJ2-1; V gene: TRBV9; clone size: NA; CDR3 DNA: TGTGCCAGCAGCGCCCCCCGGACGAATGAGCAGTTCTTC; CDR3 protein: CASSAPRTNEQFF
D gene: NA; J gene: TRBJ1-2; V gene: TRBV5-1; clone size: once; CDR3 DNA: TGCGCCAGCAGCTTGGTGAGCCAGGGACGAAGGGACTATGGCTACACCTTC; CDR3 protein: CASSLVSQGRRDYGYTF
D gene: NA; J gene: TRBJ2-2; V gene: TRBV6-5; clone size: NA; CDR3 DNA: TGTGCCAGCAGACCACAGGGCGTACCCGGGGAGCTGTTTTTT; CDR3 protein: CASRPQGVPGELFF
D gene: TRBD1; J gene: TRBJ1-1; V gene: TRBV30; clone size: NA; CDR3 DNA: TGTGCCTGGACGCGGGACAGGGTCACTGAAGCTTTCTTT; CDR3 protein: CAWTRDRVTEAFF
D gene: NA; J gene: TRBJ2-3; V gene: TRBV29-1; clone size: NA; CDR3 DNA: TGCAGCGTTGAAGGTAGAGATACGCAGTATTTT; CDR3 protein: CSVEGRDTQYF
D gene: NA; J gene: TRBJ2-2; V gene: TRBV10-2; clone size: NA; CDR3 DNA: TGCGCCAGCACGGGGGAGCCGACCGGGGAGCTGTTTTTT; CDR3 protein: CASTGEPTGELFF
D gene: NA; J gene: TRBJ1-5; V gene: TRBV30; clone size: NA; CDR3 DNA: TGTGCCGGGCAGGGAGAGGGCAATCAGCCCCAGCATTTT; CDR3 protein: CAGQGEGNQPQHF
D gene: NA; J gene: TRBJ1-4; V gene: TRBV5-6; clone size: NA; CDR3 DNA: TGTGCCAGCAGCATCAGCCTGGGCGAAAAACTGTTTTTT; CDR3 protein: CASSISLGEKLFF
D gene: NA; J gene: TRBJ2-7; V gene: TRBV5-1; clone size: once; CDR3 DNA: TGCGCCAGCAGCTTGGAGACAGTTGCTTCCTACGAGCAGTACTTC; CDR3 protein: CASSLETVASYEQYF
D gene: NA; J gene: TRBJ1-1; V gene: TRBV9; clone size: NA; CDR3 DNA: TGTGCCAGCAGCGTAGGGTCGCCCCTGAACACTGAAGCTTTCTTT; CDR3 protein: CASSVGSPLNTEAFF
D gene: TRBD2; J gene: TRBJ2-1; V gene: TRBV30; clone size: once; CDR3 DNA: TGTGCCTGGAGCCCCGGGACTAGCGGGGGGTTCTTC; CDR3 protein: CAWSPGTSGGFF
D gene: TRBD1; J gene: TRBJ2-2; V gene: TRBV18; clone size: NA; CDR3 DNA: TGTGCCAGCTCACCATTGGACAGGGGACTTGCGAACACCGGGGAGCTGTTTTTT; CDR3 protein: CASSPLDRGLANTGELFF
D gene: TRBD1; J gene: TRBJ1-5; V gene: TRBV7-2; clone size: NA; CDR3 DNA: TGTGCCAGCAGTTTCTCGACAGGGCCCAAACTTAGCAATCAGCCCCAGCATTTT; CDR3 protein: CASSFSTGPKLSNQPQHF
D gene: NA; J gene: TRBJ2-7; V gene: TRBV5-4; clone size: NA; CDR3 DNA: TGTGCCAGCAGCTCCCGGACGGCCCCGAAGGATGCCTACGAGCAGTACTTC; CDR3 protein: CASSSRTAPKDAYEQYF
D gene: NA; J gene: TRBJ1-1; V gene: TRBV29-1; clone size: NA; CDR3 DNA: TGCAGCGTTCGGGACAAACAAGGCACTGAAGCTTTCTTT; CDR3 protein: CSVRDKQGTEAFF